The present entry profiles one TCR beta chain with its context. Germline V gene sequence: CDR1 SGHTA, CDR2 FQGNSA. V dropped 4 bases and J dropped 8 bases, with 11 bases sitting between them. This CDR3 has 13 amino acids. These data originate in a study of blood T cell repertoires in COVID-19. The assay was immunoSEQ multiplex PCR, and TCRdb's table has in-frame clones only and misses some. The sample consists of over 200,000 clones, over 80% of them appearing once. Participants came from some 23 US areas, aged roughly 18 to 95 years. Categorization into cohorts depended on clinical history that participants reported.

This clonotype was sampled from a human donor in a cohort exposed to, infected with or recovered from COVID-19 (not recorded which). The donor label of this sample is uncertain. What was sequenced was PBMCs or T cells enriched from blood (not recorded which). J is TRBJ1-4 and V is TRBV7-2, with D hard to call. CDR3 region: CASSSLPGEKLFF. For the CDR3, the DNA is TGTGCCAGCAGCTCCTTACCCGGGGAAAAACTGTTTTTT.